The 32 T cell receptor beta chains below were found in one sample sequenced in a study of sequential checkpoint blockade in melanoma. Documented treatment: randomized to nivolumab then ipilimumab (arm A) or the reverse (arm B). Sequencing was performed with immunoSEQ multiplex PCR; in TCRdb, only in-frame clones are kept and a portion is missing. The sample lists tens of thousands of clones; more than 25% were seen once. This specimen was tumor tissue (inferred from file names), taken from a patient given nivolumab and ipilimumab in sequence. These receptors originate from a human donor with melanoma.

The gene calls are TRBV30 and TRBJ2-5, with a weak D call TRBD1 (6 bases). The CDR3 runs to 17 residues. The ends were cut back, 2 bases at V and 1 base at J, with 20 bases in the middle. CDR1 GTSNPN and CDR2 SVGIG come from the germline V gene (reference sequence). CDR3 sequence: CAWSTRPGTKPQETQYF. In nucleotides, the CDR3 is TGTGCCTGGAGTACCCGTCCCGGGACAAAGCCCCAAGAGACCCAGTACTTC.

This chain uses TRBV5-1 with TRBJ1-4; no clear D gene. Trimming removed 4 bases at V and 6 bases at J, with 16 bases between. This CDR3 is built from 15 residues. Germline V gene sequence: CDR1 SGHRS, CDR2 YFSETQ. The CDR3 region has the DNA TGCGCCAGCAGCAGATACTCGGTTACTGATGAAAAACTGTTTTTT. Protein: CASSRYSVTDEKLFF.

This clone appeared a few times. CDR3 nucleotides: TGTGCCAGCAGTCCATCCGGGACTAGCGGGGGGAAATACGAGCAGTACTTC. Its protein is CASSPSGTSGGKYEQYF. The chain carries TRBV28 and TRBJ2-7, with 15 bases identical to TRBD2. The germline gives CDR1 MDHEN, CDR2 SYDVKM. V trimming: 5 bases; J trimming: 4 bases; junction bases outside the gene matches: 9. The CDR3 contains 17 residues.

The rearrangement links TRBV11-3 to TRBJ2-3; either TRBD1 or TRBD2 may supply D (6 bases each). Trimming removed 5 bases from V and 10 bases from J, with 19 bases in between. This CDR3 comprises 14 residues. Germline V gives CDR1 SGHNT, CDR2 YENEEA. The CDR3 region has the DNA TGTGCCAGCAGCACAACACGGGGGCGGGATGCGCAGTATTTT. It yields the protein CASSTTRGRDAQYF.

This clone showed up just a few times. This chain joins TRBV23-1 and TRBJ1-5; TRBD1 agrees at 7 bases. TRBV23-1 is marked as an open reading frame, function uncertain. The CDR3 consists of 15 residues. The V and J ends lost 6 bases and 5 bases, in that order; junction bases with no gene match: 10. The CDR3 protein is CASSQDFTGDQPQHF. DNA of the CDR3: TGCGCCAGCAGCCAAGATTTTACAGGGGATCAGCCCCAGCATTTT.

This clone was seen only a few times. The genes are TRBV30 and TRBJ1-5; possible D gene TRBD1, 5 bases. CDR1 GTSNPN and CDR2 SVGIG come from the germline V gene (reference sequence). Trimming cost V 0 bases and J 1 base, with 7 bases left between them. This CDR3 is 14 amino acids long. This CDR3 reads CAWSVSGSNQPQHF. Written as DNA, the CDR3 is TGTGCCTGGAGTGTGTCAGGGAGCAATCAGCCCCAGCATTTT.

In this sample, this clone turned up a few times. The CDR3 here is CASSPGGGSFEQYF. The CDR3 nucleotides read TGTGCCAGCAGCCCGGGGGGGGGAAGTTTCGAGCAGTACTTC. V usage is TRBV7-6 and J usage is TRBJ2-7; 8 bases are a match to TRBD2. Germline V CDR1 and CDR2: SGHVS, FNYEAQ. Trimming at V came to 5 bases and at J to 6 bases, leaving 9 bases not matched to a gene. This CDR3 has 14 residues.

This rearrangement joins TRBV11-3 to TRBJ1-1, with D unresolved. Between the trimmed V and J ends, which lost 2 bases and 1 base, there was a span of 8 bases. Germline-derived CDR1 and CDR2 are SGHNT and YENEEA. This CDR3 region has 14 residues. Here the CDR3 reads CASSLMYANTEAFF. CDR3 DNA: TGTGCCAGCAGCTTAATGTATGCGAACACTGAAGCTTTCTTT.

This clone turned up a few times. This sequence joins TRBV11-3 and TRBJ2-7; TRBD1 aligns across 11 bases. Trimming removed 5 bases from V and 6 bases from J; junction bases left unmatched: 6. The CDR3 consists of 14 residues. CDR1 SGHNT and CDR2 YENEEA come from the germline V gene. CDR3 nucleotides: TGTGCCAGCAGCCCCGGACAGGGGGCATTCGAGCAGTACTTC. It encodes CASSPGQGAFEQYF.

This clone was counted between two and nine times. This rearrangement joins TRBV28 to TRBJ1-2, with 9 bases aligning to TRBD1. The CDR3 runs 15 residues. Germline V gene lookup returns CDR1 MDHEN and CDR2 SYDVKM. J was trimmed by 5 bases and V by 3 bases; bases with no gene match: 7. Written as DNA, the CDR3 is TGTGCCAGCAGTTTCTTGACAGGGGGTTTTTATGGCTACACCTTC. Translating gives CASSFLTGGFYGYTF.

The chain combines TRBV6-8 with TRBJ2-7; 8 bases fit TRBD2. CDR1 is MNHGY, CDR2 SAAAGT, per germline. This CDR3 is built from 18 residues. The trim removed 0 bases at V and 2 bases at J, leaving 12 bases unmatched. CDR3 region: CASSYSNIPGGPAYEQYF. CDR3 in DNA: TGTGCCAGCAGTTACTCGAATATTCCGGGAGGGCCAGCCTACGAGCAGTACTTC.

This clone was observed many times. The CDR3 sequence is CASSLADRRNEKLFF. In nucleotides, the CDR3 is TGTGCCAGCAGCTTGGCGGACAGGAGGAATGAAAAACTGTTTTTT. The V gene is TRBV11-3, the J gene TRBJ1-4, with 7 bases matching TRBD1. This CDR3 has 15 amino acids. Trimming took 3 bases from V and 5 from J; bases not matched to a gene: 6. Per germline, CDR1 SGHNT and CDR2 YENEEA.

This clone has just a few counts. The chain employs TRBV11-3 and TRBJ2-2; 8 nucleotides align to TRBD2. CDR1 and CDR2 (germline): SGHNT, YENEEA. The CDR3 runs to 16 residues. After removal of 1 base from V and 2 bases from J, the junction contained 3 bases not matched to a gene. CDR3 in DNA: TGTGCCAGCAGCTTAGTGGGACTAGGAAACACCGGGGAGCTGTTTTTT. Its translation: CASSLVGLGNTGELFF.

This clone was counted many times. The rearrangement joins TRBV11-3 to TRBJ2-7; maybe TRBD2 (6 bases). This CDR3 is built from 17 residues. CDR1 is SGHNT and CDR2 is YENEEA in the germline V gene. V lost 4 bases and J lost 0, with 19 bases in between. CDR3: CASSSLRAGPSSYEQYF. The CDR3 nucleotides are TGTGCCAGCAGCTCCCTGAGGGCGGGGCCCAGCTCCTACGAGCAGTACTTC.

This chain's CDR3 is CASSLSTRDTGGEKLFF. The DNA for the CDR3 is TGTGCCAGCAGTTTATCAACGCGGGACACGGGTGGCGAAAAACTGTTTTTT. The chain combines TRBV28 with TRBJ1-4; D is perhaps TRBD1 (6 bases). Germline values: CDR1 MDHEN, CDR2 SYDVKM. Trimming took 1 base from V and 8 from J, leaving 20 bases between them. CDR3 length: 17 residues.

This sequence joins TRBV30 and TRBJ1-2; no firm D call. Germline CDR1 and CDR2: GTSNPN and SVGIG (reference sequence). The V end lost 2 bases, the J end lost 8 bases, and 9 bases lay between the germline ends. The CDR3 spans 11 residues. CDR3 sequence reads: CAWSPQWGYTF. CDR3 sequence (DNA): TGTGCCTGGAGTCCTCAGTGGGGCTACACCTTC.

The V call is TRBV28, the J call TRBJ1-3; D unclear. The CDR3 is made up of 14 amino acids. Trimming left V 3 bases short and J 0 bases short, with 6 bases between. Germline loops: CDR1 MDHEN, CDR2 SYDVKM. CDR3 in amino acids: CASSLWLSGNTIYF. In DNA, the CDR3 is TGTGCCAGCAGTTTGTGGCTCTCTGGAAACACCATATATTTT.

The genes are TRBV5-1 and TRBJ2-1, with a tentative D call TRBD1 (6 bases). The CDR3 totals 14 residues. CDR1 SGHRS and CDR2 YFSETQ come from the germline V gene. Trimming took off 5 bases at V and 3 bases at J, with 12 bases between the two ends. The CDR3 nucleotides read TGCGCCAGCAGGGGGACATCGAGCTACAATGAGCAGTTCTTC. Its protein product is CASRGTSSYNEQFF.

The chain uses TRBV28 and TRBJ2-7, with D perhaps TRBD2 (5 bases). Trimming cost V 2 bases and J 0 bases, with 11 bases left between them. From germline, CDR1 is MDHEN and CDR2 SYDVKM. The CDR3 loop spans 15 amino acids. Here the CDR3 DNA reads TGTGCCAGCAGTTTACTTTCGGGGTTCTCCTACGAGCAGTACTTC. Encoded protein: CASSLLSGFSYEQYF.

This clone was counted only a few times. The gene calls are TRBV11-3 and TRBJ2-7, with a possible D match to TRBD1 (8 bases). CDR1 and CDR2 from the germline V gene are SGHNT and YENEEA. This CDR3 has 16 residues. V was cut by 5 bases and J by 1 base, with 18 bases left in between. The CDR3 loop is CASSPKHRGGSYEQYF. Here the CDR3 DNA reads TGTGCCAGCAGCCCGAAGCACAGGGGGGGTTCCTACGAGCAGTACTTC.

V is TRBV9 and J is TRBJ2-5; perhaps TRBD2 as D (6 bases). V was cut by 5 bases and J by 5 bases, with 10 bases left in between. CDR3 length equals 12 residues. The V gene's germline CDR1 is SGDLS and CDR2 YYNGEE. The CDR3 loop reads CASRKEGETQYF. As DNA, the CDR3 is TGTGCCAGCAGAAAGGAGGGGGAGACCCAGTACTTC.

This clone was counted once. The rearrangement links TRBV5-1 to TRBJ1-1; TRBD1 might be the D (5 bases). Deletions cut 6 bases from V and 2 bases from J, with 17 bases between. This CDR3 is built from 15 residues. Germline V gene lookup returns CDR1 SGHRS and CDR2 YFSETQ. Here the CDR3 DNA reads TGCGCCAGCACGATTTCTGGGGGTTCAAACACTGAAGCTTTCTTT. Its translation is CASTISGGSNTEAFF.

This clone showed up just a few times. This chain connects TRBV19 to TRBJ1-5; 7 bases fit TRBD1. CDR1 LNHDA and CDR2 SQIVND come from the germline V gene (reference sequence). The ends lost 10 bases at V and 6 bases at J; junction bases unmatched: 21. The CDR3 extends over 17 amino acids. The CDR3 DNA reads TGTGCCACCACTTTGGGTCCTGACAGGGATAGTGGTCAGCCCCAGCATTTT. It translates to CATTLGPDRDSGQPQHF.

The table lists this clone with a few counts. The rearrangement links TRBV30 to TRBJ1-2; no definite D call. Deletions cut 0 bases from V and 7 bases from J, with 15 bases between. In germline, CDR1 is GTSNPN, CDR2 SVGIG (reference sequence). The CDR3 is 14 residues long. CDR3 loop: CAWSVRGRGGGYTF. The DNA for the CDR3 is TGTGCCTGGAGTGTCAGAGGCCGGGGTGGTGGCTACACCTTC.

This clone was seen a handful of times. The chain has TRBV11-1 and TRBJ2-5; 9 bases agree with TRBD2. V shed 7 bases, J shed 5 bases, and the junction held 17 bases outside the gene matches. The CDR3 covers 17 residues. CDR1 is SGHAT and CDR2 is FQDESV in the germline V gene (reference sequence). The CDR3 loop is CASTLGIAGAKGETQYF. For the CDR3, the DNA is TGTGCCAGCACCTTGGGGATAGCGGGGGCCAAGGGGGAGACCCAGTACTTC.

The chain carries TRBV10-3 and TRBJ2-7; D not certain. V was cut by 2 bases and J by 1 base, with 15 bases left in between. The length of the CDR3 is 16 residues. The germline gives CDR1 ENHRY, CDR2 SYGVKD. DNA of the CDR3: TGTGCCATCAGTGAGCCCTTGAGGTCTGGATCCTACGAGCAGTACTTC. Amino acids: CAISEPLRSGSYEQYF.

The chain carries TRBV5-1 and TRBJ1-1; TRBD1 is a possible D gene (5 bases). Germline assignment: CDR1 SGHRS and CDR2 YFSETQ. The CDR3 runs 16 residues. V was cut by 1 base and J by 1 base, with 14 bases left in between. CDR3 DNA sequence: TGCGCCAGCAGCTTGTTGTCTGGGGGGAGGAACACTGAAGCTTTCTTT. Residues: CASSLLSGGRNTEAFF. Looking up the rest from reference TRBV5-1 and TRBJ1-1 gives the full variable domain: KAGVTQTPRYLIKTRGQQVTLSCSPISGHRSVSWYQQTPGQGLQFLFEYFSETQRNKGNFPGRFSGRQFSNSRSEMNVSTLELGDSALYLCASSLLSGGRNTEAFFGQGTRLTVV.

This chain uses TRBV14 with TRBJ1-6; D ambiguous. The germline V gene has CDR1 SGHDN and CDR2 FVKESK. Trimming cost V 0 bases and J 3 bases, with 6 bases left between them. The CDR3 length is 15 residues. The CDR3 DNA reads TGTGCCAGCAGCCAAGATGGGGACTATAATTCACCCCTCCACTTT. Amino acid sequence: CASSQDGDYNSPLHF.

V gene TRBV11-3 combines with J gene TRBJ1-3; D remains ambiguous. V lost 0 bases to trimming and J lost 0 bases, with 6 bases between them. In germline, CDR1 is SGHNT, CDR2 YENEEA. The CDR3 covers 15 residues. CDR3 sequence (DNA): TGTGCCAGCAGCTTAGACCAGTACTCTGGAAACACCATATATTTT. Residues: CASSLDQYSGNTIYF.

V usage is TRBV11-1 and J usage is TRBJ1-5; TRBD1 is a possible D gene (6 bases). V lost 5 bases, J lost 2 bases, and 16 bases lay in between. The CDR3 has 16 residues. Germline V CDR1 and CDR2: SGHAT, FQDESV (reference sequence). The CDR3 DNA sequence: TGTGCCAGCAGCCCGAACGCACAGGGAGGCAATCAGCCCCAGCATTTT. Protein product: CASSPNAQGGNQPQHF.

The chain carries TRBV4-1 and TRBJ2-1; 8 positions agree with TRBD2. The CDR3 length is 18 residues. The V segment lost 8 bases and the J segment 6 bases; nucleotides outside the gene matches: 21. Per germline, CDR1 MGHRA and CDR2 YSYEKL. CDR3 sequence (DNA): TGCGCCAGCGGGCTCGCCCCACCGGGACTAGGTCTATCCAATGAGCAGTTCTTC. Protein: CASGLAPPGLGLSNEQFF.

This chain uses TRBV5-1 with TRBJ2-5, with 7 nucleotides matching TRBD1. This CDR3 spans 15 amino acids. V was pared by 5 bases and J by 1 base, with 8 bases of the junction left unmatched. CDR1 SGHRS and CDR2 YFSETQ come from the germline V gene. CDR3 sequence reads: CASRDVGQAQETQYF. The CDR3 DNA is TGCGCCAGCAGAGATGTCGGACAGGCCCAAGAGACCCAGTACTTC.